This TCR beta chain was identified during a study of T cells in Graves' hyperthyroidism and ophthalmopathy. Study-wide findings and caveats: Blood also contained most expanded thyroid clonotypes above 0.001. Separation of ophthalmopathy from stable hyperthyroidism was achieved by a 13 V-J model.

The patients, who ranged from 18 to 65 in age, presented with newly diagnosed hyperthyroidism lasting under 2 months. PBMCs came from 8.5 to 10 ml fresh peripheral blood. CDR1 SGHAT and CDR2 FQNNGV come from the germline V gene. The CDR3 extends over 13 amino acids. J gave up 3 bases and V 3 bases, and 2 bases lay outside the gene matches. In this sample, this clonotype turned up many times. Antigen: not known. Using RNA transcripts as the source, TCR beta CDR3 regions were amplified. HTBI primers were the set used in a first-round RT-PCR of the TCR CDR3. TCRdb processed the multiplex PCR reads anew with MiXCR; each CDR3 protein has one entry. The sample gives about 360,000 distinct CDR3 sequences, roughly an eighth of which show up once; around 9.2% is in the top ten.

Material for sequencing was blood. The genes are TRBV11-2 and TRBJ2-7; 7 bases align to TRBD2. The origin of this receptor is a woman aged 18-29 years with Graves' hyperthyroidism. The CDR3 nucleotides are TGTGCCAGCAGCTTGCGGGAGAGCTACGAGCAGTACTTC. Translating it yields CASSLRESYEQYF.